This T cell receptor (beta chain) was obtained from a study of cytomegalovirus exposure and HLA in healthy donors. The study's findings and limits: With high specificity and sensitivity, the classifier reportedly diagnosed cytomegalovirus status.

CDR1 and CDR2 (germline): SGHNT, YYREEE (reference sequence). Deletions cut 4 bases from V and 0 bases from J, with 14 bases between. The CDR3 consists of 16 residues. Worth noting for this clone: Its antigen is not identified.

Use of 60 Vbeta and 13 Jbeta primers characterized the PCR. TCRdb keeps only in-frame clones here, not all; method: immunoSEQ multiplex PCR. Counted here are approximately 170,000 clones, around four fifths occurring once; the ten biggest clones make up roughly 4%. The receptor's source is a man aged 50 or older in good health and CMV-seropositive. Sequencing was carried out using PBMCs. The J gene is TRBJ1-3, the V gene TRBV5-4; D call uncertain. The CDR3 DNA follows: TGTGCCAGCAGCACCGGGATCTATACCTCTGGAAACACCATATATTTT. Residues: CASSTGIYTSGNTIYF.